This TCR beta chain was profiled in a study of blood T cell repertoires in COVID-19. V was shortened by 8 bases and J by 2 bases, with 12 bases between the two germline ends. The CDR3 runs to 13 residues. Germline lookup yields CDR1 MNHEY and CDR2 SVGAGI. TCRdb's table, derived via immunoSEQ multiplex PCR, lists solely in-frame clones and lacks some. The table has roughly 330,000 clones, around 87% seen once. On this clone: Other DNA sequences within the sample encode an identical CDR3.

This receptor was identified in a woman aged 30 to 39 who had recovered from COVID-19. The chain joins TRBV6-5 to TRBJ1-2; maybe TRBD1 (5 bases). Source material: PBMCs or T cells enriched from blood (not recorded which). The CDR3 is CASSPTGNYGYTF. In nucleotides, the CDR3 is TGTGCCAGCTCCCCTACAGGAAACTATGGCTACACCTTC.